One sample yielded the 18 T cell receptor beta chains listed below, sequenced in a study of graft-versus-host responses after intestinal transplantation. TCRdb keeps only in-frame clones here, not all; method: immunoSEQ multiplex PCR. In the table there are about 54,000 clones, less than 95% of which are singletons. Sequencing was performed on PBMCs, taken around 95 weeks after intestinal transplant. These receptors originate from a human patient who received an intestinal transplant, so some T cells may come from the graft donor.

This chain connects TRBV6-4 to TRBJ2-7; tentatively, D is TRBD2 (6 bases). The V gene's germline CDR1 is MRHNA and CDR2 SNTAGT. CDR3 size: 14 residues. V was pared by 3 bases and J by 0 bases, with 9 bases between. DNA for the CDR3: TGTGCCAGCAGTGAATCGCGGGACTCCTACGAGCAGTACTTC. Residues: CASSESRDSYEQYF.

The chain uses TRBV12-5 and TRBJ2-3; 9 bases match TRBD2. V lost 1 base and J lost 2; bases outside the gene matches: 7. The CDR3 runs 17 residues. Germline assignment: CDR1 LGHNT and CDR2 FRNRAP. This chain's CDR3 is CASGLASGGSYTDTQYF. The CDR3 coding sequence is TGTGCTAGTGGTTTGGCAAGCGGGGGGTCCTACACAGATACGCAGTATTTT.

The chain links TRBV7-5 to TRBJ1-2. TRBV7-5 is labeled a pseudogene. The CDR3 sequence is 12 residues long. The CDR3 nucleotides read TGTGCCAGCAGCGGGACTAACTATGGCTACACCTTC. Translating gives CASSGTNYGYTF.

The V and J genes are TRBV7-8 and TRBJ2-4, with 12 bases fitting TRBD2. The CDR3 length is 19 residues. The germline V gene encodes CDR1 SGHVS and CDR2 FQNEAQ. Trimming at V came to 6 bases and at J to 3 bases, leaving 15 bases not matched to a gene. The CDR3 DNA reads as TGTGCCAGCAGTTCAGAACCTAGCGGGGGGGCCGTAGGCAAAAACATTCAGTACTTC. Its translation is CASSSEPSGGAVGKNIQYF.

V is TRBV6-5 and J is TRBJ1-2, with TRBD1 matching over 10 bases. The CDR3 has 13 residues. V gave up 4 bases and J gave up 8 bases; unmatched junction bases: 4. Looked up from germline, CDR1 is MNHEY and CDR2 is SVGAGI. The CDR3: CASSSGQGGGYTF. DNA of the CDR3: TGTGCCAGCAGTTCTGGACAGGGGGGAGGCTACACCTTC.

J is TRBJ2-1 and V is TRBV25-1; D is perhaps TRBD2 (5 bases). V lost 2 bases and J 4 bases, leaving 9 bases between the germline ends. This CDR3 is built from 14 residues. In germline, CDR1 is MGHDK, CDR2 SYGVNS. The CDR3 is CASSETGKYNEQFF. The DNA for the CDR3 is TGTGCCAGCAGTGAAACGGGGAAGTACAATGAGCAGTTCTTC.

This clone showed up just once. This sequence joins TRBV25-1 and TRBJ2-1, with D hard to call. V was clipped by 4 bases and J by 3 bases, with 7 bases between them. CDR1 is MGHDK and CDR2 is SYGVNS in the germline V gene. There are 13 residues in the CDR3. The CDR3 DNA follows: TGTGCCAGCAGTGTAGGTAACTACAATGAGCAGTTCTTC. Translating it yields CASSVGNYNEQFF. Based on the CDR3 plus reference TRBV25-1 and TRBJ2-1, the full variable domain is EADIYQTPRYLVIGTGKKITLECSQTMGHDKMYWYQQDPGMELHLIHYSYGVNSTEKGDLSSESTVSRIRTEHFPLTLESARPSHTSQYLCASSVGNYNEQFFGPGTRLTVL.

The chain links TRBV7-7 to TRBJ2-2; the D is unclear. CDR1 SSHAT and CDR2 FNYEAQ come from the germline V gene (reference sequence). This CDR3 is built from 13 residues. Trimming shortened V by 4 bases and J by 5 bases, and 8 bases separated the two germline ends. This CDR3 reads CASSSSSTGELFF. The CDR3 region has the DNA TGTGCCAGCAGCTCCTCGTCGACCGGGGAGCTGTTTTTT.

The J gene is TRBJ2-7, the V gene TRBV19, with D possibly matching TRBD2 (5 bases). This CDR3 contains 15 residues. The V and J ends lost 0 bases and 4 bases respectively, with 13 bases between them. CDR1 LNHDA and CDR2 SQIVND come from the germline V gene (reference sequence). In nucleotides, the CDR3 is TGTGCCAGTAGTATAGATTTGGGGAGTCGTTACGAGCAGTACTTC. It specifies CASSIDLGSRYEQYF.

V is TRBV11-2 and J is TRBJ1-5; D call uncertain. The germline V and J ends were trimmed by 1 base and 9 bases, with 10 bases remaining between them. The CDR3 totals 13 residues. Germline loops: CDR1 SGHAT, CDR2 FQNNGV. The CDR3 DNA reads as TGTGCCAGCAGCTTAGTTAGCCAAGGGCCCCAGCATTTT. This gives the protein CASSLVSQGPQHF. Complete variable domain (other parts from reference TRBV11-2 and TRBJ1-5): EAGVAQSPRYKIIEKRQSVAFWCNPISGHATLYWYQQILGQGPKLLIQFQNNGVVDDSQLPKDRFSAERLKGVDSTLKIQPAKLEDSAVYLCASSLVSQGPQHFGDGTRLSIL.

This sequence joins TRBV5-6 and TRBJ1-6; D call uncertain. The CDR3 sequence is 15 residues long. Germline loops: CDR1 SGHDT, CDR2 YYEEEE. Trimming removed 1 base from V and 6 bases from J, with 11 bases in between. CDR3 coding DNA: TGTGCCAGCAGCTTGTATTGGGCCTCTAATTCACCCCTCCACTTT. Protein: CASSLYWASNSPLHF.

The V gene is TRBV7-9, the J gene TRBJ1-1; D gene uncertain. Trimming removed 3 bases from V and 2 bases from J, with 10 bases in between. The CDR3 is 14 residues long. In germline, CDR1 is SEHNR, CDR2 FQNEAQ (reference sequence). CDR3 residues: CASSFMEVNTEAFF. In DNA, the CDR3 is TGTGCCAGCAGCTTCATGGAGGTAAACACTGAAGCTTTCTTT.

The chain joins TRBV5-4 to TRBJ1-2; 10 bases align to TRBD1. The germline gives CDR1 SGHNT, CDR2 YYREEE (reference sequence). This CDR3 is built from 15 residues. V shed 2 bases, J shed 7 bases, and the junction held 8 bases outside the gene matches. CDR3 nucleotides: TGTGCCAGCAGCTTACTACCGGGACAGGGGCTTGGCTACACCTTC. Residues: CASSLLPGQGLGYTF.

The V and J genes are TRBV7-8 and TRBJ2-5, with 8 bases that match TRBD2. The V gene end was trimmed by 5 bases and the J gene end by 0 bases; junction bases not matched to a gene: 11. The CDR3 length is 17 residues. Germline-derived CDR1 and CDR2 are SGHVS and FQNEAQ. This CDR3 reads CASSPLEGGGYQETQYF. The CDR3 bases are TGTGCCAGCAGCCCCCTAGAGGGCGGGGGGTACCAAGAGACCCAGTACTTC.

V usage is TRBV7-3 and J usage is TRBJ2-6; D is possibly TRBD2 (5 bases). The V and J ends lost 7 bases and 0 bases respectively, with 13 bases between them. From germline, CDR1 is SGHTA and CDR2 FQGTGA. The CDR3 is 16 amino acids. Here the CDR3 DNA reads TGTGCCAGCACGAGAGGGCCTTACTCTGGGGCCAACGTCCTGACTTTC. It codes for CASTRGPYSGANVLTF.

This rearrangement joins TRBV5-1 to TRBJ1-2; 10 bases are a match to TRBD1. CDR1 is SGHRS and CDR2 is YFSETQ in the germline V gene. V was pared by 0 bases and J by 8 bases, with 4 bases of the junction left unmatched. The CDR3 is 14 residues long. The CDR3 loop reads CASSLVRDRGGYTF. The CDR3 region has the DNA TGCGCCAGCAGCTTGGTTAGGGACAGGGGCGGCTACACCTTC.

The gene calls are TRBV5-1 and TRBJ1-6; 8 bases map to TRBD1. Germline V gives CDR1 SGHRS, CDR2 YFSETQ. V lost 5 bases and J lost 7; bases outside the gene matches: 2. The CDR3 runs to 13 residues. The CDR3 DNA follows: TGCGCCAGCAGATGGACAGGGAATTCACCCCTCCACTTT. This gives the protein CASRWTGNSPLHF.

The rearrangement links TRBV5-1 to TRBJ1-2, with TRBD1 matching 9 bases. The V gene's germline CDR1 is SGHRS and CDR2 YFSETQ. V was clipped by 2 bases and J by 8 bases; unmatched bases: 13. The CDR3 extends over 16 amino acids. The CDR3: CASSLRGATGGGGYTF. CDR3 nucleotides: TGCGCCAGCAGCTTACGCGGGGCCACAGGGGGCGGAGGCTACACCTTC.